This TCR beta chain was identified during a study of identical twins' blood T cells. All three twin pairs grew up together with likely shared infections and vaccines. TCRdb processed the 5' RACE reads anew with MiXCR; each CDR3 protein has one entry. The profile shows 400,000 or so distinct CDR3 sequences, roughly 31% of them singletons. V gave up 5 bases and J gave up 5 bases, with 15 bases separating them. This CDR3 has 13 amino acids. Per germline, CDR1 DFQATT and CDR2 SNEGSKA (reference sequence). As to this clonotype: Its target is not known.

Whole-study findings and limits: Abundant TCRbeta CDR3s overlapped more between twins than with unrelated donors.

Sequencing was performed on PBMCs. The TCR sequence derives from a woman aged 18-50 years in good health. This sequence joins TRBV20-1 and TRBJ1-2; D unclear. DNA of the CDR3: TGCAGTGCTTCAACGACTTACCAATATGGCTACACCTTC. It translates to CSASTTYQYGYTF.